The subject of this entry is one T cell receptor (beta chain). Method: immunoSEQ multiplex PCR; TCRdb's copy keeps in-frame clones and lacks some. The profile shows about 200,000 clones, approximately 85% of them singletons. These data belong to a study of blood T cell repertoires in COVID-19. Germline assignment: CDR1 MGHRA and CDR2 YSYEKL. V shed 0 bases, J shed 2 bases, and the junction held 5 bases outside the gene matches. The CDR3 sequence is 17 residues long. The TCR originated in a human donor with active or convalescent COVID-19. The donor label of this sample is uncertain. The sample consisted of peripheral blood. The chain combines TRBV4-1 with TRBJ2-1, with TRBD2 matching 9 bases. The CDR3 sequence: CASSQDRAGGPYNEQFF. CDR3 DNA sequence: TGCGCCAGCAGCCAAGATAGAGCGGGGGGACCCTACAATGAGCAGTTCTTC.